This T cell receptor (beta chain) was obtained from a study of T cell responses to AZD1222 COVID-19 vaccine. Regarding the study as a whole: In all cases, repertoires were sampled only after the peak T cell response. At study baseline, merely several AZD1222 recipients were seropositive. Distributed over spike, vaccine-associated CD4 TCRs predominated at 160-218 and 743-854.

Sequencing was performed with immunoSEQ multiplex PCR; in TCRdb, only in-frame clones are kept and a portion is missing. Here the sample spans 65,000 to 75,000 clones, roughly 75% being singletons. V was pared by 6 bases and J by 7 bases, with 8 bases of the junction left unmatched. Germline lookup yields CDR1 MNHEY and CDR2 SVGAGI. This CDR3 region has 14 residues. Turning to this clone: Its antigen is unidentified.

Here the sequenced sample was peripheral blood, taken 28 days after the second AZD1222 dose. The TCR originated in an adult who received the AZD1222 COVID-19 vaccine. The chain has TRBV6-5 and TRBJ1-4; the match to TRBD1 covers 7 bases. In DNA, the CDR3 is TGTGCCAGCAGGGAGACAGGGATAGGTGAAAAACTGTTTTTT. It translates to CASRETGIGEKLFF.